This T cell receptor beta chain was obtained from a study of siplizumab effects on memory and regulatory T cells. About this clone itself: The antigen is not known.

Per sample, some 90,000 TCR templates were assayed. Produced via immunoSEQ multiplex PCR; TCRdb's table is partial and in-frame only. The repertoire holds over 65,000 clones, with roughly 93% as singletons. Germline V gene sequence: CDR1 SEHNR, CDR2 FQNEAQ (reference sequence). The V end lost 5 bases, the J end lost 0 bases, and 13 bases lay between the germline ends. The CDR3 has 16 residues. General study points: Naive T cells looked more diverse than memory cells, and they looked like major contributors to the alloresponse. Solely a minor proportion of alloreactive clones could be assigned to unstimulated subsets.

The TCR comes from a human donor in good health. Sequenced sample: CD8+ T cells sorted from blood. The chain employs TRBV7-9 and TRBJ1-4; no reliable D call. CDR3 amino acids: CASSPQAATTNEKLFF. Written as DNA, the CDR3 is TGTGCCAGCAGCCCCCAGGCTGCAACAACTAATGAAAAACTGTTTTTT.